This T cell receptor (beta chain) was recovered during a study of blood T cell repertoires in COVID-19. Seattle cases were enrolled at active infection and followed longitudinally. The method was immunoSEQ multiplex PCR; TCRdb's version includes in-frame clones alone and lacks a portion of them. The sample lists about 250,000 clones; roughly 83% were seen once. V gave up 3 bases and J gave up 8 bases; unmatched junction bases: 14. The length of the CDR3 is 17 residues. Looked up from germline, CDR1 is LNHDA and CDR2 is SQIVND (reference sequence). This receptor was taken from a woman older than 75 with COVID-19, enrolled during active disease. The sample was peripheral blood. The rearrangement uses TRBV19 and TRBJ2-1; 9 bases agree with TRBD2. DNA of the CDR3: TGTGCCAGTAGTATTGAACTACTAGCGGGTGGCGGCGATGAGCAGTTCTTC. The encoded protein is CASSIELLAGGGDEQFF.